These 4 T cell receptor beta chains share one sample of origin, sequenced in a study of blood T cell repertoires in COVID-19 (TCRdb year 2020). Libraries were constructed by the immunoSEQ multiplex PCR assay. The table was pulled from immuneACCESS by TCRdb, which kept in-frame rearrangements only. Such tables lose some clones; where checked, under half of the loss comes from unresolved V genes, and the rest has no known cause. Counted in this sample were fewer than 250,000 clones; around 86% of them appeared once. 3% to 3.5% of the sample is held by the ten biggest clonotypes. Sample: peripheral blood. The source of these receptors is a man aged 55-75 years with acute or convalescent COVID-19.

This clone has only one observation. The CDR3 spells CASSAGDRGETQYF. In DNA, the CDR3 is TGTGCCAGCAGCGCGGGGGACAGGGGGGAGACCCAGTACTTC. J is TRBJ2-5 and V is TRBV9; 11 bases are shared with TRBD1. This CDR3 spans 14 amino acids. V was pared by 3 bases and J by 5 bases, with 3 bases of the junction left unmatched. CDR1 is SGDLS and CDR2 is YYNGEE in the germline V gene.

V and J are TRBV2 and TRBJ2-1; D might be TRBD1 (5 bases). The ends were cut back, 7 bases at V and 5 bases at J, with 21 bases in the middle. The CDR3 consists of 16 residues. Germline lookup yields CDR1 SNHLY and CDR2 FYNNEI. Here the CDR3 reads CASTSITWTSNNEQFF. CDR3 sequence (DNA): TGTGCCAGCACCTCGATTACCTGGACAAGTAACAATGAGCAGTTCTTC.

V is TRBV12-3 or TRBV12-4 and J is TRBJ2-7, with D possibly TRBD2 on 6 matching bases. V was pared by 4 bases and J by 6 bases, with 7 bases between. The CDR3 loop spans 11 amino acids. Here the CDR3 reads CASSSGSEQYF. The CDR3 DNA reads as TGTGCCAGCAGTTCCGGGAGCGAGCAGTACTTC.

V and J are TRBV29-1 and TRBJ2-4, with 15 bases lining up with TRBD2. Looked up from germline, CDR1 is SQVTM and CDR2 is ANQGSEA. Losses at the gene ends were 4 bases for V and 8 bases for J; bases not matched to a gene: 12. The CDR3 consists of 17 residues. In nucleotides, the CDR3 is TGCAGCGTTGGGTCTACGGGACTAGCGGGGGGCAAGGACATTCAGTACTTC. Its protein is CSVGSTGLAGGKDIQYF.